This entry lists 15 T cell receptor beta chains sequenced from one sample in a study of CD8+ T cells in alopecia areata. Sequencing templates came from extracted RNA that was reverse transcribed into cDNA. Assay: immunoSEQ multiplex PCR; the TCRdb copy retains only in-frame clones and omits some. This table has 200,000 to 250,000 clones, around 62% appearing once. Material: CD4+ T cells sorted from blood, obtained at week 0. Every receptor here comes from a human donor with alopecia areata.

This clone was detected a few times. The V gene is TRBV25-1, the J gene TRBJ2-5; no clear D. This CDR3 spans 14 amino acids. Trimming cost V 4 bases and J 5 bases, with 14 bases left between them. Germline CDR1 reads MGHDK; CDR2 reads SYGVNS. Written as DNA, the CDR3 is TGTGCCAGCAGTGGTAGGCGTGCTATGGAGACCCAGTACTTC. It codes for CASSGRRAMETQYF.

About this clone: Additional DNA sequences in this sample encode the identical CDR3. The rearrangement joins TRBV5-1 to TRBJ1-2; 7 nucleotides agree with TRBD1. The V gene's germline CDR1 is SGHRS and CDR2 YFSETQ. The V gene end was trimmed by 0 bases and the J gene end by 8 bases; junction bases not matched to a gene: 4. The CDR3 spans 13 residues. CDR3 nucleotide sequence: TGCGCCAGCAGCTTGGACAGGGGCTGGGGCTACACCTTC. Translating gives CASSLDRGWGYTF.

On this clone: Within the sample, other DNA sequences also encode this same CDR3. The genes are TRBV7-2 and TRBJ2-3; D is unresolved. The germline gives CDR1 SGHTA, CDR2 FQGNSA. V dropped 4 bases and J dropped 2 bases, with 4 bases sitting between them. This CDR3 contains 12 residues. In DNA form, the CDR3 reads TGTGCCAGCAGCTCCTACACAGATACGCAGTATTTT. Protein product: CASSSYTDTQYF. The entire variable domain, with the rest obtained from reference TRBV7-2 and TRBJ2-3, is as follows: GAGVSQSPSNKVTEKGKDVELRCDPISGHTALYWYRQSLGQGLEFLIYFQGNSAPDKSGLPSDRFSAERTGGSVSTLTIQRTQQEDSAVYLCASSSYTDTQYFGPGTRLTVL.

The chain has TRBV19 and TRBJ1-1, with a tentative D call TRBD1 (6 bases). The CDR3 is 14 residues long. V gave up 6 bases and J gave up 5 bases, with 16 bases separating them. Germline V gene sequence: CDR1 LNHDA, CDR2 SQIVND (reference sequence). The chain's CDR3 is CASRISRGSTEAFF. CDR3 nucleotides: TGTGCCAGTAGGATTTCCAGGGGATCTACTGAAGCTTTCTTT.

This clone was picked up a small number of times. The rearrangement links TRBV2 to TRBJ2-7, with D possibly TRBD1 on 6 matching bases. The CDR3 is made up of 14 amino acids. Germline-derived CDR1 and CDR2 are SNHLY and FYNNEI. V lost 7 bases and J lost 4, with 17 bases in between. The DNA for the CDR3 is TGTGCCAGCACCCGACTGGGGGCTGGGTACGAGCAGTACTTC. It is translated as CASTRLGAGYEQYF.

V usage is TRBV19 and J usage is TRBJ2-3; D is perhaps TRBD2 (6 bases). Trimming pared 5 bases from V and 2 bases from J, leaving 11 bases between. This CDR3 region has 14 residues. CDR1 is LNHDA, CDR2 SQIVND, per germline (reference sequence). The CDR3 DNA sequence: TGTGCCAGTAGTTTCGGGGGACCCACAGATACGCAGTATTTT. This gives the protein CASSFGGPTDTQYF.

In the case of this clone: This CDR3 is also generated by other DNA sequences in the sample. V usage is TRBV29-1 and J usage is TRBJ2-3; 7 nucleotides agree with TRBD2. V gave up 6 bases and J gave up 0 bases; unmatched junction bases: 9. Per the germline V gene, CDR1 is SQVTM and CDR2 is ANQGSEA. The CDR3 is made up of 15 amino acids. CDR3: CSVAPSGASTDTQYF. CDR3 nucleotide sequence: TGCAGCGTCGCCCCTAGCGGCGCTAGCACAGATACGCAGTATTTT.

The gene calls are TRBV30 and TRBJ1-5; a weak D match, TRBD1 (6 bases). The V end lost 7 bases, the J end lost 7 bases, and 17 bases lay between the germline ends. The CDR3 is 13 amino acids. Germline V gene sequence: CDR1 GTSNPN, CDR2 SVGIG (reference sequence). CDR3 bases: TGTGCCTTATCCAGGGGTATGGGGCAGCCCCAGCATTTT. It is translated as CALSRGMGQPQHF.

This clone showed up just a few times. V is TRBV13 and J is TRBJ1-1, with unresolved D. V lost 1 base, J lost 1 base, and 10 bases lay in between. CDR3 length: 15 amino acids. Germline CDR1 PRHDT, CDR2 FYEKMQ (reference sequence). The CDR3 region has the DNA TGTGCCAGCAGCTTAGCGGCAGGAAAGAACACTGAAGCTTTCTTT. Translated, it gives CASSLAAGKNTEAFF.

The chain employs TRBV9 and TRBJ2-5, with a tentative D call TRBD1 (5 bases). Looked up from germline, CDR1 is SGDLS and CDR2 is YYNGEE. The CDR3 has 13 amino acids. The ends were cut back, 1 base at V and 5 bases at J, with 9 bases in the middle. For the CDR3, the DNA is TGTGCCAGCAGCGTAAGGCAGGGTGAGACCCAGTACTTC. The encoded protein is CASSVRQGETQYF. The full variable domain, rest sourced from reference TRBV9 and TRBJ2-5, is DSGVTQTPKHLITATGQRVTLRCSPRSGDLSVYWYQQSLDQGLQFLIQYYNGEERAKGNILERFSAQQFPDLHSELNLSSLELGDSALYFCASSVRQGETQYFGPGTRLLVL.

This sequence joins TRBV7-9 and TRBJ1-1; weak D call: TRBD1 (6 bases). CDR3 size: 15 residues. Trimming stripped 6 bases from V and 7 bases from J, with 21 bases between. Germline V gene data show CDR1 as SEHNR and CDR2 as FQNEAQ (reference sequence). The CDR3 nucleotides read TGTGCCAGCAGTTACCAGGTGGGCAGGGGTAATGAAGCTTTCTTT. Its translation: CASSYQVGRGNEAFF.

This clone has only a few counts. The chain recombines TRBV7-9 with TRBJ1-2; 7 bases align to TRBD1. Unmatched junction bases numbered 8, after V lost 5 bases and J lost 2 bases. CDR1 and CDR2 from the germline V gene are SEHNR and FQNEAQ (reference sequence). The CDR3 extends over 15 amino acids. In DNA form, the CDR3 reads TGTGCCAGCAGCCCCAGCGCGGACAGGAACTATGGCTACACCTTC. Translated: CASSPSADRNYGYTF. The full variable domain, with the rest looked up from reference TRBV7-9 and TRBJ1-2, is DTGVSQNPRHKITKRGQNVTFRCDPISEHNRLYWYRQTLGQGPEFLTYFQNEAQLEKSRLLSDRFSAERPKGSFSTLEIQRTEQGDSAMYLCASSPSADRNYGYTFGSGTRLTVV.

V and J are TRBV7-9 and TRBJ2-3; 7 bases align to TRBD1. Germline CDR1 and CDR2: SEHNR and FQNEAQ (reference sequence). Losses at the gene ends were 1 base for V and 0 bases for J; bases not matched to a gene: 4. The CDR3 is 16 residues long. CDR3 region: CASSLEGTVSTDTQYF. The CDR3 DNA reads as TGTGCCAGCAGCTTAGAAGGGACAGTTAGCACAGATACGCAGTATTTT. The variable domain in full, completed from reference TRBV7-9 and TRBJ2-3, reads DTGVSQNPRHKITKRGQNVTFRCDPISEHNRLYWYRQTLGQGPEFLTYFQNEAQLEKSRLLSDRFSAERPKGSFSTLEIQRTEQGDSAMYLCASSLEGTVSTDTQYFGPGTRLTVL.

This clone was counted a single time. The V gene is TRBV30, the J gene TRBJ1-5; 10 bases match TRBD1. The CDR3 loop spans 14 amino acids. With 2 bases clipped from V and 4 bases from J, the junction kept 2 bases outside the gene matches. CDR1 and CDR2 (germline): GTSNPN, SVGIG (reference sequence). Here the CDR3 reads CAWSPGQGNQPQHF. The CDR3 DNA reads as TGTGCCTGGAGTCCGGGACAGGGGAATCAGCCCCAGCATTTT.

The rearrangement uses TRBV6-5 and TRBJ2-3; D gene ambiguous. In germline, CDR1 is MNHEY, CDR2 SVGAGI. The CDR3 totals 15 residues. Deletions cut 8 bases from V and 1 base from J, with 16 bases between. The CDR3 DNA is TGTGCCAGCCGCTTTCAGCGCTTCGGCACAGATACGCAGTATTTT. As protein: CASRFQRFGTDTQYF.